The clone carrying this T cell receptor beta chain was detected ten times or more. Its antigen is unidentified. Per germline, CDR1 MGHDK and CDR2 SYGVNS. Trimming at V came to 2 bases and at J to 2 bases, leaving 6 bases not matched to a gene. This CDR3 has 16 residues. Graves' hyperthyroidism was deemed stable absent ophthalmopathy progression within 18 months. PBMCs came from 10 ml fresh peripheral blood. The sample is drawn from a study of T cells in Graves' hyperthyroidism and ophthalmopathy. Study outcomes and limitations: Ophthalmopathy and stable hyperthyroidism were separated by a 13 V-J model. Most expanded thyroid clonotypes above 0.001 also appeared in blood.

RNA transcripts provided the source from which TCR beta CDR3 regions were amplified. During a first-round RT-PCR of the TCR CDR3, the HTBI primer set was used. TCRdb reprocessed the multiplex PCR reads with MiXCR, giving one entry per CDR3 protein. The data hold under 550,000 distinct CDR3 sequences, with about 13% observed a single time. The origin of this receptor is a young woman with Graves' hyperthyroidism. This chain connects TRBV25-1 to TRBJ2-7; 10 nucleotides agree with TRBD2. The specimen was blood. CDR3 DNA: TGTGCCAGCAGTGAACCCCCGGGACTAGCGACCTACGAGCAGTACTTC. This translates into CASSEPPGLATYEQYF.